The following is a T cell receptor beta chain sequence with its context. Its specificity is unknown. The assay was immunoSEQ multiplex PCR, and TCRdb's table has in-frame clones only and misses some. The sample includes approximately 150,000 clones, about 90% of them seen just once. The data originate from a study of T cell responses to AZD1222 COVID-19 vaccine. Findings of the study overall: Spike-specific TCR breadth rose after two AZD1222 doses, and depth rose as well.

The CDR3 contains 16 residues. V lost 2 bases and J lost 5, with 15 bases in between. Germline lookup yields CDR1 KGHDR and CDR2 SFDVKD. The material was peripheral blood, obtained 28 days after the second AZD1222 dose. The receptor was derived from an adult who received the AZD1222 COVID-19 vaccine. The rearrangement uses TRBV24-1 and TRBJ1-5; D is perhaps TRBD1 (6 bases). The CDR3 nucleotides read TGTGCCACCAGTGATTCCCGGACAGCCGACGATCAGCCCCAGCATTTT. Its protein product is CATSDSRTADDQPQHF.